This T cell receptor (beta chain) came from a study of OX40 agonist ivuxolimab in advanced cancers. Libraries were prepared by immunoSEQ multiplex PCR; TCRdb keeps only in-frame clonotypes and omits some of them. The repertoire holds tens of thousands of clones, with 85% to 90% as singletons. The CDR3 runs to 13 residues. Trimming shortened V by 2 bases and J by 1 base, and 6 bases separated the two germline ends. Germline V gene sequence: CDR1 SGHRS, CDR2 YFSETQ. The sequences come from CD4+ or CD8+ T cells sorted from blood, collected in a trial of the OX40 agonist ivuxolimab. The clonotype originates from an adult with an advanced solid tumor such as melanoma, head and neck, liver or kidney cancer. The genes are TRBV5-1 and TRBJ2-5; no clear D gene. CDR3 DNA sequence: TGCGCCAGCAGCTTCCGGGTCCAAGAGACCCAGTACTTC. As protein: CASSFRVQETQYF.